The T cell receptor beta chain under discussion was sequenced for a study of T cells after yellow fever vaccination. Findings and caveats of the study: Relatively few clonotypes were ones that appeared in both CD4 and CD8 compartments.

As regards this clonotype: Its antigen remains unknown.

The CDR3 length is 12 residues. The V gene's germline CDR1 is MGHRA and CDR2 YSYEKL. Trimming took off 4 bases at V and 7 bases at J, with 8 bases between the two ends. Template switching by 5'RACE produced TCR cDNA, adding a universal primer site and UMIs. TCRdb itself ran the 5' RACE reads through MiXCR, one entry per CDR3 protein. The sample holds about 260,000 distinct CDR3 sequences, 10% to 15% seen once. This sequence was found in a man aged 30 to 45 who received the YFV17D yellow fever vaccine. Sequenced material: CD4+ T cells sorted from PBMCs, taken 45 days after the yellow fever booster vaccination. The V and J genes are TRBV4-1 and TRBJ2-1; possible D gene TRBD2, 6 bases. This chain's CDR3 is CASSRGENEQFF. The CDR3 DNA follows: TGCGCCAGCAGCCGCGGGGAGAATGAGCAGTTCTTC.